The rows below give T cell receptor beta chains drawn from one sample of a study of cytomegalovirus exposure and HLA in healthy donors. The method was immunoSEQ multiplex PCR; TCRdb's version includes in-frame clones alone and lacks a portion of them. The profile shows around 83,000 clones, just under 80% of them singletons. The sample taken for sequencing was PBMCs. The receptors come from a male donor in good health and CMV-seropositive. Each CDR3 is given with its conserved first and last residue. The D gene is left open where the match is weak. The size of a clone is reported for some rows only, either as once, few or many, or as a class for expanded clones.

TRBV5-1	NA	TRBJ1-4	NA	14	TGCGCCAGCAGCTTCGCGGGGGCGTATGAAAAACTGTTTTTT	CASSFAGAYEKLFF
TRBV2	NA	TRBJ1-6	TRBD1	11	TGTGCCAGCAGATACCGGGACAGCCCCAACTTT	CASRYRDSPNF
TRBV7-2	NA	TRBJ2-1	NA	11	TGTGCCAGCAGCTTAATAAATGAGCAGTTCTTC	CASSLINEQFF
TRBV6-5	NA	TRBJ2-2	TRBD2	13	TGTGCCACTCAACGGGAGGGGACCGGGGAGCTGTTTTTT	CATQREGTGELFF
TRBV10-3	NA	TRBJ2-5	NA	15	TGTGCCATCGCCTCCGGAAGTGGGGGGAAAGAGACCCAGTACTTC	CAIASGSGGKETQYF
TRBV19	NA	TRBJ2-7	NA	12	TGTGCGACGGGCCAGGCGGGATACGAGCAGTACTTC	CATGQAGYEQYF
TRBV6-1	NA	TRBJ2-5	NA	16	TGTGCCAGCAGTGAAATAGGCGGGACTCAACAAGAGACCCAGTACTTC	CASSEIGGTQQETQYF
TRBV19	NA	TRBJ1-5	TRBD1	15	TGTGCCAGTAGTACGGCCACAGGGGGAAATCAGCCCCAGCATTTT	CASSTATGGNQPQHF
TRBV10-3	NA	TRBJ2-3	TRBD1	14	TGTGCCATCAGTCCGGGACAGGGCCCAGATACGCAGTATTTT	CAISPGQGPDTQYF
TRBV6-5	NA	TRBJ1-2	NA	14	TGTGCCAGCAGGACCCAGGGGAGGGGGGATGGCTACACCTTC	CASRTQGRGDGYTF
TRBV6-5	NA	TRBJ1-6	NA	15	TGTGCCAGCAGTTACTCTAGACCCACGGAGTCACCCCTCCACTTT	CASSYSRPTESPLHF
TRBV7-9	NA	TRBJ2-1	TRBD2	16	TGTGCCAGCAGCCCCGGGACTAGCGGAGTCTACAATGAGCAGTTCTTC	CASSPGTSGVYNEQFF
TRBV7-3	NA	TRBJ2-1	NA	13	TGTGCCAGCAGCTTAGGGAGGCGAGGGGAGCAGTTCTTC	CASSLGRRGEQFF
TRBV7-8	NA	TRBJ1-1	TRBD1	15	TGTGCCAGCAGCCCCCTCAGGGGGCACGACACTGAAGCTTTCTTT	CASSPLRGHDTEAFF
TRBV7-2	NA	TRBJ2-1	TRBD2	16	TGTGCCAGCAGGCTCGTGGTCACTAGCGGAAACAATGAGCAGTTCTTC	CASRLVVTSGNNEQFF
TRBV7-9	NA	TRBJ2-3	NA	15	TGTGCCAGCAGCGAACCGGACAGCCGCACAGATACGCAGTATTTT	CASSEPDSRTDTQYF
TRBV20-1	NA	TRBJ2-3	NA	11	TGCAGTGCACGAGAGGGTCGTACGCAGTATTTT	CSAREGRTQYF
TRBV27	once	TRBJ1-1	TRBD1	14	TGTGCCAGCAGTACGCGACAGGGTAACACTGAAGCTTTCTTT	CASSTRQGNTEAFF
TRBV30	NA	TRBJ1-1	TRBD1	13	TGTGCCTGGGCAGACAGGGGGGCCACTGAAGCTTTCTTT	CAWADRGATEAFF
TRBV6-1	NA	TRBJ2-1	TRBD2	15	TGTGCCAGCAGTGAAGGGGCGGGAGGCTACAATGAGCAGTTCTTC	CASSEGAGGYNEQFF
TRBV29-1	few	TRBJ2-2	NA	17	TGCAGCGTGGTAGGGACACTTAGGGAAAAGAACACCGGGGAGCTGTTTTTT	CSVVGTLREKNTGELFF
TRBV6-5	few	TRBJ1-5	NA	15	TGTGCCAGCAGGATCAGGATTTATAGCAATCAGCCCCAGCATTTT	CASRIRIYSNQPQHF
TRBV7-9	NA	TRBJ2-2	NA	12	TGTGCCAGCAGCTCCTACACCGGGGAGCTGTTTTTT	CASSSYTGELFF
TRBV29-1	NA	TRBJ2-4	NA	15	TGCAGCGTAGTACCGGGACAACTAGCCAAAAACATTCAGTACTTC	CSVVPGQLAKNIQYF
TRBV28	NA	TRBJ2-7	TRBD2	15	TGTGCCAGCAGTTTTCGACTAGCGGGAACCTACGAGCAGTACTTC	CASSFRLAGTYEQYF
TRBV7-9	NA	TRBJ1-3	NA	16	TGTGCCAGCAGGTTCGGGGTGGCTTCGACAGGAAACACCATATATTTT	CASRFGVASTGNTIYF
TRBV7-6	NA	TRBJ2-1	NA	16	TGTGCCAGCAGCTCTGGGCCAGGACGGGAATACAATGAGCAGTTCTTC	CASSSGPGREYNEQFF
TRBV7-2	NA	TRBJ2-1	TRBD2	12	TGTGCCAGCCAGCGGGATGTTGGTGAGCAGTTCTTC	CASQRDVGEQFF
TRBV6-6	NA	TRBJ1-4	NA	14	TGTGCCAGCAGTCTAGACAGTCTGATTGAAAAACTGTTTTTT	CASSLDSLIEKLFF
TRBV2	NA	TRBJ2-6	NA	16	TGTGCCAGCAGTGAAGGGCGGGAATCTGGGGCCAACGTCCTGACTTTC	CASSEGRESGANVLTF
TRBV2	few	TRBJ2-1	TRBD2	13	TGTGCCATGAGACGCCGGCGGGGGGATGAGCAGTTCTTC	CAMRRRRGDEQFF
TRBV7-9	NA	TRBJ2-7	NA	14	TGTGCCAGCAGCTTCGGGCAGGGAACCTACGAGCAGTACTTC	CASSFGQGTYEQYF
TRBV5-4	once	TRBJ2-5	NA	13	TGTGCCAGCAGCCTAGGAGTGGGAGGGACCCAGTACTTC	CASSLGVGGTQYF
TRBV11-2	NA	TRBJ2-7	NA	14	TGTGCCAGCAGCTTAGGGCGGTCCGTCCACGAGCAGTACTTC	CASSLGRSVHEQYF
TRBV5-1	NA	TRBJ2-1	TRBD1	14	TGCGCCAGCAGCAGATCCGGGACAGATAATGAGCAGTTCTTC	CASSRSGTDNEQFF
TRBV28	NA	TRBJ1-5	TRBD1	19	TGTGCCAGCAGTTTAAAAGGGGGCCCGGGGGTCTCTCCCAATCAGCCCCAGCATTTT	CASSLKGGPGVSPNQPQHF
TRBV19	once	TRBJ2-3	TRBD2	15	TGTGCCAGTAGTCTCCAAGCGGGGGGGCTTGATACGCAGTATTTT	CASSLQAGGLDTQYF
TRBV28	NA	TRBJ2-7	NA	14	TGTGCCAGCAGTTACAGGCAACTAAACTACGAGCAGTACTTC	CASSYRQLNYEQYF
TRBV27	NA	TRBJ2-1	TRBD2	16	TGTGCCAGCAGTTTATCGGTCCCTAGCGGTTACAATGAGCAGTTCTTC	CASSLSVPSGYNEQFF
TRBV4-2	NA	TRBJ2-7	TRBD1	14	TGTGCCAGCAGCCAAGGACAGGGTTCCTACGAGCAGTACTTC	CASSQGQGSYEQYF